The 10 T cell receptor beta chains reported below all come from one sample, sequenced in a study of T cell responses to AZD1222 COVID-19 vaccine. The data were produced by immunoSEQ multiplex PCR, yet TCRdb's version contains in-frame clones alone and is incomplete. The sample has about 140,000 clones; roughly nine tenths are singletons. The sample in question was peripheral blood, obtained on day 0 of AZD1222 vaccination. The origin of the receptors is an adult in good health.

The V and J genes are TRBV18 and TRBJ2-1; TRBD2 agrees at 15 bases. The CDR3 spans 15 residues. Germline V lookup: CDR1 KGHSH, CDR2 LQKENI. J was trimmed by 6 bases and V by 5 bases; bases with no gene match: 2. CDR3 loop: CASSTGLAGGNEQFF. As DNA, the CDR3 is TGTGCCAGCTCAACGGGACTAGCGGGAGGCAATGAGCAGTTCTTC. The complete variable domain, with remaining parts taken from reference TRBV18 and TRBJ2-1, reads NAGVMQNPRHLVRRRGQEARLRCSPMKGHSHVYWYRQLPEEGLKFMVYLQKENIIDESGMPKERFSAEFPKEGPSILRIQQVVRGDSAAYFCASSTGLAGGNEQFFGPGTRLTVL.

The chain combines TRBV6-2 or TRBV6-3 with TRBJ2-7, with 8 bases matching TRBD2. With V trimmed by 0 bases and J by 4 bases, 14 bases remained unmatched. The germline V gene encodes CDR1 MNHEY and CDR2 SVGEGT. The CDR3 runs 18 residues. CDR3: CASSYSKLADGKGYEQYF. The CDR3, as DNA: TGTGCCAGCAGTTACTCGAAACTAGCGGACGGTAAGGGTTACGAGCAGTACTTC.

The genes are TRBV5-1 and TRBJ1-4; no clear D gene. Germline assignment: CDR1 SGHRS and CDR2 YFSETQ. V dropped 5 bases and J dropped 0 bases, with 11 bases sitting between them. There are 15 residues in the CDR3. The CDR3 DNA reads TGCGCCAGCAGGACTCAAGTTGCAACTAATGAAAAACTGTTTTTT. Its protein product is CASRTQVATNEKLFF.

This chain links TRBV30 with TRBJ1-2; D not resolved. CDR1 and CDR2 (germline): GTSNPN, SVGIG (reference sequence). The CDR3 is 14 amino acids. Trimming pared 4 bases from V and 0 bases from J, leaving 12 bases between. In DNA, the CDR3 is TGTGCCTGGACCCCCTGGACCCCTAACTATGGCTACACCTTC. Protein sequence: CAWTPWTPNYGYTF.

The V gene is TRBV3-1 (or the pseudogene TRBV3-2), the J gene TRBJ2-1; 7 nucleotides agree with TRBD2. The germline CDR1 and CDR2 sequences are LGHDT and YNNKEL (reference sequence). V dropped 1 base and J dropped 0; count of bases not matched to a gene: 0. The CDR3 has 15 amino acids. CDR3 protein: CASSQAGGSYNEQFF. The CDR3 DNA follows: TGTGCCAGCAGCCAAGCGGGAGGCTCCTACAATGAGCAGTTCTTC.

The DNA of the CDR3 is TGTGCCAGCAGCTTGGACCTCGTCTACAATGAGCAGTTCTTC. This translates into CASSLDLVYNEQFF. The chain carries TRBV5-6 and TRBJ2-1; D not certain. Trimming shortened V by 0 bases and J by 3 bases, and 7 bases separated the two germline ends. CDR3 length: 14 amino acids. Germline V gene sequence: CDR1 SGHDT, CDR2 YYEEEE.

The rearrangement links TRBV30 to TRBJ1-1; D gene ambiguous. Trimming removed 0 bases from V and 6 bases from J, with 14 bases in between. Germline assignment: CDR1 GTSNPN and CDR2 SVGIG (reference sequence). There are 14 residues in the CDR3. The CDR3 reads CAWSVRVGWAEAFF. Written as DNA, the CDR3 is TGTGCCTGGAGTGTACGGGTAGGGTGGGCTGAAGCTTTCTTT. Together with reference TRBV30 and TRBJ1-1, the CDR3 gives the full variable domain: SQTIHQWPATLVQPVGSPLSLECTVEGTSNPNLYWYRQAAGRGLQLLFYSVGIGQISSEVPQNLSASRPQDRQFILSSKKLLLSDSGFYLCAWSVRVGWAEAFFGQGTRLTVV.

This chain links TRBV6-6 with TRBJ1-5; the D gene is possibly TRBD1 (5 bases). This CDR3 comprises 14 residues. The germline V gene has CDR1 MNHNY and CDR2 SVGAGI (reference sequence). V dropped 6 bases and J dropped 9 bases, with 18 bases sitting between them. CDR3: CASSGGGTARPQHF. The CDR3 bases are TGTGCCAGCAGCGGCGGAGGGACCGCACGGCCCCAGCATTTT.

J is TRBJ2-2 and V is TRBV24-1; tentative D call: TRBD1 (6 bases). This CDR3 is 16 amino acids long. Trimming took off 4 bases at V and 6 bases at J, with 17 bases between the two ends. Germline CDR1 KGHDR, CDR2 SFDVKD. The CDR3 loop is CATSENTGFEAGELFF. The CDR3 DNA sequence: TGTGCCACCAGTGAGAACACAGGGTTCGAGGCCGGGGAGCTGTTTTTT.

This chain links TRBV7-6 with TRBJ2-7; 7 bases match TRBD1. V trimming: 2 bases; J trimming: 5 bases; junction bases outside the gene matches: 15. The CDR3 is made up of 17 amino acids. Germline V gene sequence: CDR1 SGHVS, CDR2 FNYEAQ. The CDR3 DNA sequence: TGTGCCAGCAGCTTACTCATGGCCCCGGGACAGAGGGACGAGCAGTACTTC. Translation: CASSLLMAPGQRDEQYF.